This T cell receptor (beta chain) came from a study of Ad26.COV2.S vaccination and SARS-CoV-2 variants. Repertoires were generated with immunoSEQ multiplex PCR, while TCRdb's copy carries only in-frame clones and drops some. Of hundreds of thousands of clones in the sample, 85% to 90% were seen once. Looked up from germline, CDR1 is SGHNT and CDR2 is YYREEE (reference sequence). The V and J ends lost 5 bases and 8 bases, in that order; junction bases with no gene match: 8. The CDR3 is made up of 14 amino acids. The treatment: about 20 received Ad26.COV2.S at low or high dose, single or two shots; five or six received placebo; per-sample allocation not given. The samples were gathered on day 63 after the first injection of vaccine or placebo. As its vector, the vaccine had Ad26, which expressed Wuhan-strain SARS-CoV-2 spike.

This sequence originates from a person between 18 and 60 years old who received the Ad26.COV2.S COVID-19 vaccine or a placebo. The chain employs TRBV5-4 and TRBJ2-1, with 9 bases aligning to TRBD1. The sequencing here drew on peripheral blood, taken in a trial of Ad26.COV2.S vaccine versus placebo. CDR3 sequence reads: CASRLGQGLDEQFF. Here the CDR3 DNA reads TGTGCCAGCAGACTAGGACAGGGGTTAGATGAGCAGTTCTTC.